This TCR beta chain was found in a study of shared clonotypes between healthy human individuals (dated by TCRdb to the early 2020s). Regarding the complete study: The cohort comprised a couple of women and a few men aged 18 to 49 years. Between about 0.8 and 9 billion PBMCs per donor were obtained by leukapheresis. For each donor, CD4 naive and CD4 memory were each run on three plates, CD8 naive on two plates, and CD8 memory on one plate. To estimate repertoire size and how much clonotype sharing occurs between individuals, the study deeply sequenced the blood TCR repertoires of roughly 5 healthy adults. Different laboratories and diverse techniques were used to prepare libraries and sequence TCR repertoires, to increase sequencing depth and limit assay-specific biases.

Donors were healthy HIV-negative adults with no recently reported acute infections or vaccinations. Only Caucasian adults living in Nashville, Tennessee, USA were represented among the donors. CD4+ T cells were enriched by magnetic negative selection, after which naive cells were positively selected on CD45RA and the negative fraction was taken as the memory subset. After blood collection by leukapheresis, PBMCs were isolated using Ficoll-Histopaque density gradient centrifugation and then cryopreserved in the vapor phase of liquid nitrogen. Analytical flow cytometry was used to check the purity and quantity of every magnetically sorted T cell population. Each sorted fraction had its genomic DNA isolated and then quantified by UV absorbance on a Nanodrop 2000c. Between the V and J ends, shortened by 1 base and 5 bases respectively, the junction contains 8 bases. Spanning cysteine to phenylalanine, the CDR3 consists of 12 amino acids. Only the CDR3 part of the read is kept: 36 bases, read in frame from the first base. The germline V gene supplies CDR1 SQVTM and CDR2 ANQGSEA.

Using the deep immunoSEQ assay, multiplex PCR amplified TCR CDR3 regions from genomic DNA. For each cell subset, the extracted genomic DNA was distributed evenly across all wells of several immunoSEQ 96-well plates, and each plate served as one replicate. Each replicate PCR for sorted subsets received roughly 0.2 ug genomic DNA, equal to 30,000 or so T cell genomes. The purified libraries were quantified using a Qubit 3.0 fluorometer, sized with a Bioanalyzer 2100, and then quantified again using the KAPA Library Quantification kit. Every immunoSEQ 96-well plate was sequenced on a separate single-read 150-cycle Illumina NextSeq 550 flow cell. Under the source paper's analysis protocol: Because the immunoSEQ output held only junctional sequences and lacked quality scores, the filtering could not match the filtering applied to full-length reads. To assign V/J genes and CDR3, sequences were annotated against IMGT germline references using PyIR, a Python wrapper for IgBLAST v1.9. Any read was removed if the V/J assignment was weak (E-value above 1e-6), the CDR3 was missing, or the read contained stop codons, out-of-frame junctions, or ambiguous translated residues. V3J clonotypes were defined as sequences sharing an identical inferred V gene, J gene, and CDR3 amino acid sequence. Percentage overlap between repertoires was computed as shared unique clonotypes divided by the size of the smaller repertoire. Richness of each repertoire was evaluated using RTK rarefaction, the Chao1 estimator, and Recon v2.1 estimates of unobserved clonotypes. OLGA was used to compute generation probabilities for all TCRbeta clonotypes that the gDNA method yielded from a few donors. TCRdb stores this immuneACCESS table with in-frame sequences only. Part of the clones is absent; in the studies checked, under half of the shortfall reflects unresolved V genes, and no reason is known for the rest. V, J and clone size reflect that table, while D and trimming were determined from the DNA. The sample table holds approximately 2.3 million clones, of which more than 80% were seen once. Jointly, the top ten make up 0.35% to 0.5% of the sample.

This clone was observed a single time. The target of this receptor is not known. Base-call qualities are not available, and no considerably larger clone is one nucleotide away. General study outcomes and caveats: Pairwise subsampling led to the expectation that sequencing depth would affect the degree of clonotype sharing among donors. Larger estimated clonotype richness was generally found for naive subsets than for memory subsets. Sharing across a handful of donors was observed for about 4.8% of naive CD4, under 4% of naive CD8, 2% to 2.5% of memory CD4, and about 0.4% of memory CD8 clonotypes. Sampling was restricted to blood, and TCR repertoires in tissue are likely to differ from TCR repertoires in blood. Higher generation probabilities were observed for clonotypes shared by all four sorted-subset donors than for non-shared clonotypes. Incomplete sequencing was indicated by rarefaction of sorted-subset datasets, despite the large sequencing depth. Because the study included a small number of donors, the genetic and exposure-history diversity represented was limited.

Sequenced sample: naive CD4+ T cells from PBMCs. The meaning of the sample's cell subset or site label: CD45RA+ positively selected. This receptor was obtained from a man between 18 and 35 years old in good health. Some clones in this sample may be carry-over from other donors' samples. Recombination linked TRBV29-1 to TRBJ2-5; there is no confident call for the D gene. For the CDR3, the sequence is CSVEGSRETQYF. The nucleotides read TGCAGCGTTGAAGGCTCCAGGGAGACCCAGTACTTC.